This T cell receptor (beta chain) was profiled in a study of blood T cell repertoires in COVID-19. The CDR3 is made up of 19 amino acids. Germline loops: CDR1 SGHNT, CDR2 YYREEE (reference sequence). V lost 5 bases, J lost 4 bases, and 20 bases stayed unmatched. The table came from immunoSEQ multiplex PCR; TCRdb's copy has only in-frame clones and leaves some out. The top ten hold 40% to 45% of the sample, which has 70,000 to 80,000 clones, 75% to 85% seen once. The source material was peripheral blood. The receptor's source is a man older than 75 with acute or convalescent COVID-19. The chain uses TRBV5-4 and TRBJ2-2, with TRBD2 matching over 7 bases. CDR3 bases: TGTGCCAGCAGACAGGACGTTACCTTTCGGGGGGATGGCACCGGGGAGCTGTTTTTT. Protein sequence: CASRQDVTFRGDGTGELFF.